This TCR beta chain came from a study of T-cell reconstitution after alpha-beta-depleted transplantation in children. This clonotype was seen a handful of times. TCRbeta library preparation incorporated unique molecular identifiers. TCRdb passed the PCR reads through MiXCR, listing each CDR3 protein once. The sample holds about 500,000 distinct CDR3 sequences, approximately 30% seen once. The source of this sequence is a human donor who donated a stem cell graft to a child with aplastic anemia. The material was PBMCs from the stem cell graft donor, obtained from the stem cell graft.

The DNA for the CDR3 is TGCAGCGCTGACGGGGGCGGGGAGCTGTTTTTT. This codes for CSADGGGELFF. V gene TRBV29-1 combines with J gene TRBJ2-2; TRBD2 might be the D (6 bases). V lost 7 bases and J 7 bases, leaving 10 bases between the germline ends. Germline V gene lookup returns CDR1 SQVTM and CDR2 ANQGSEA. CDR3 length: 11 amino acids.